This TCR beta chain emerged from a study of cytomegalovirus exposure and HLA in healthy donors. The overall study: HLA-typed donors were the source of 82 million or so unique TCRs, which an early data release held. Falling in the Caucasian-associated ancestry cluster were about 83% of some 400 genotyped donors.

Whole-study findings and limits: Reports indicate that TCR beta sequences accurately predicted the HLA-A and HLA-B alleles of most subjects.

As concerns this clone: What it binds is unknown.

Germline V gene sequence: CDR1 SGHRS, CDR2 YFSETQ. The V end was cut by 2 bases, the J end by 4 bases, with 10 bases between. This CDR3 comprises 14 residues. Researchers ran the PCR with 60 Vbeta and 13 Jbeta primers. Method: immunoSEQ multiplex PCR; TCRdb's copy keeps in-frame clones and lacks some. The sample has about 98,000 clones, under 75% seen once. Healthy bone marrow donors made up the donors. The clonotype originates from a female donor in good health and CMV-seronegative. V gene TRBV5-1 combines with J gene TRBJ2-1, with a tentative D call TRBD1 (6 bases). Material for sequencing was PBMCs. The CDR3 region is CASSFSQGYNEQFF. The CDR3 DNA is TGCGCCAGCAGCTTTTCACAGGGATACAATGAGCAGTTCTTC.